The clone carrying this T cell receptor beta chain came up a few times. This sample stems from a study of blood T cell repertoires in COVID-19. CDR1 MDHEN and CDR2 SYDVKM come from the germline V gene. The length of the CDR3 is 15 residues. V trimming: 5 bases; J trimming: 6 bases; junction bases outside the gene matches: 9. This table comes from immunoSEQ multiplex PCR, and its TCRdb copy is limited to in-frame clones, with some not included. Of some 190,000 clones listed, approximately 80% were seen once; the top ten hold approximately 9%. The material sequenced was peripheral blood. This chain joins TRBV28 and TRBJ1-5; 8 bases are shared with TRBD1. This clonotype was obtained from a woman aged 50 to 65 with active or convalescent COVID-19. The CDR3 protein is CASSPHDTGGQPQHF. The DNA for the CDR3 is TGTGCCAGCAGTCCGCATGACACAGGGGGTCAGCCCCAGCATTTT.